This T cell receptor beta chain was captured by sequencing in a study of metastatic and nonmetastatic thyroid tumors. Turning to the study itself: Comparative analysis of repertoires was undertaken across blood and tumor or nodule tissue obtained from malignant and benign thyroid patients.

In the source study's methods: Building a distant-metastasis classifier for papillary thyroid cancer drew on CDR3 differences across clinicopathological groups. TCRdb called clones again from the PCR reads with MiXCR. Here the V and J calls rest on TCRdb's processing, not on the authors' analysis. The repertoire holds 45,000 to 50,000 clones, with roughly 23% as singletons. Nobody among the patients had been given any treatment before thyroid surgery. This clone was picked up many times. This CDR3 has 15 residues. Germline assignment: CDR1 SGHAT and CDR2 FQNNGV. The J segment lost 2 bases and the V segment lost 5 bases, leaving 5 bases of the junction unmatched.

The clonotype originates from a male donor with papillary thyroid cancer or a benign thyroid nodule (not recorded which). Some clones in this sample may be carry-over from other donors' samples. The chain uses TRBV11-2 and TRBJ1-1, with TRBD1 matching over 10 bases. Sequenced input: blood. The CDR3 coding sequence is TGTGCCAGCAGCCCCCGACAGGGGGCAAACACTGAAGCTTTCTTT. The encoded protein is CASSPRQGANTEAFF.